This T cell receptor (beta chain) was captured in a study of blood T cell repertoires in COVID-19. Study context: Researchers got acute and convalescent COVID-19 samples from the United States, Italy and Spain. T cells, B-cell-depleted T cells, or PBMCs supplied cDNA or gDNA.

The authors' processing: For nucleated cells, counts were estimated from reference gene primer amplification. Libraries were prepared by immunoSEQ multiplex PCR; TCRdb keeps only in-frame clonotypes and omits some of them. V and J calls plus clone size are reproduced from that table; the DNA served to infer D and trimming. The sample lists about 170,000 clones; around nine tenths were seen once. The CDR3 length is 15 residues. Germline CDR1 is KGHSH and CDR2 is LQKENI. The ends lost 4 bases at V and 1 base at J; junction bases unmatched: 5. Sequenced input: peripheral blood. The rearrangement joins TRBV18 to TRBJ1-1; 8 positions agree with TRBD1. The sequence was obtained from a young man with active or convalescent COVID-19. DNA of the CDR3: TGTGCCAGCTCACTTGGACAGGGTAAGAACACTGAAGCTTTCTTT. Translation: CASSLGQGKNTEAFF. Using reference TRBV18 and TRBJ1-1 for the parts outside the CDR3, the full variable domain is NAGVMQNPRHLVRRRGQEARLRCSPMKGHSHVYWYRQLPEEGLKFMVYLQKENIIDESGMPKERFSAEFPKEGPSILRIQQVVRGDSAAYFCASSLGQGKNTEAFFGQGTRLTVV.